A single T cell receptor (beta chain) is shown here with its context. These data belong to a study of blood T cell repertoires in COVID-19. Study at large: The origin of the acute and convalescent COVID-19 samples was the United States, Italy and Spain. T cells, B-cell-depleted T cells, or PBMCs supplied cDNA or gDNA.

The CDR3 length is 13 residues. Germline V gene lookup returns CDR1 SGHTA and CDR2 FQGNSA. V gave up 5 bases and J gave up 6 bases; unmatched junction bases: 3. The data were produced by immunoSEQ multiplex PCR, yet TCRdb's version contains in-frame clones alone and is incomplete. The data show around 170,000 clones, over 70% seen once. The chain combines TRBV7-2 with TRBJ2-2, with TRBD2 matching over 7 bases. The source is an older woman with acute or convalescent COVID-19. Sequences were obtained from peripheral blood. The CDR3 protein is CASSVLAPGELFF. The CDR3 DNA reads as TGTGCCAGCAGCGTACTAGCGCCCGGGGAGCTGTTTTTT.